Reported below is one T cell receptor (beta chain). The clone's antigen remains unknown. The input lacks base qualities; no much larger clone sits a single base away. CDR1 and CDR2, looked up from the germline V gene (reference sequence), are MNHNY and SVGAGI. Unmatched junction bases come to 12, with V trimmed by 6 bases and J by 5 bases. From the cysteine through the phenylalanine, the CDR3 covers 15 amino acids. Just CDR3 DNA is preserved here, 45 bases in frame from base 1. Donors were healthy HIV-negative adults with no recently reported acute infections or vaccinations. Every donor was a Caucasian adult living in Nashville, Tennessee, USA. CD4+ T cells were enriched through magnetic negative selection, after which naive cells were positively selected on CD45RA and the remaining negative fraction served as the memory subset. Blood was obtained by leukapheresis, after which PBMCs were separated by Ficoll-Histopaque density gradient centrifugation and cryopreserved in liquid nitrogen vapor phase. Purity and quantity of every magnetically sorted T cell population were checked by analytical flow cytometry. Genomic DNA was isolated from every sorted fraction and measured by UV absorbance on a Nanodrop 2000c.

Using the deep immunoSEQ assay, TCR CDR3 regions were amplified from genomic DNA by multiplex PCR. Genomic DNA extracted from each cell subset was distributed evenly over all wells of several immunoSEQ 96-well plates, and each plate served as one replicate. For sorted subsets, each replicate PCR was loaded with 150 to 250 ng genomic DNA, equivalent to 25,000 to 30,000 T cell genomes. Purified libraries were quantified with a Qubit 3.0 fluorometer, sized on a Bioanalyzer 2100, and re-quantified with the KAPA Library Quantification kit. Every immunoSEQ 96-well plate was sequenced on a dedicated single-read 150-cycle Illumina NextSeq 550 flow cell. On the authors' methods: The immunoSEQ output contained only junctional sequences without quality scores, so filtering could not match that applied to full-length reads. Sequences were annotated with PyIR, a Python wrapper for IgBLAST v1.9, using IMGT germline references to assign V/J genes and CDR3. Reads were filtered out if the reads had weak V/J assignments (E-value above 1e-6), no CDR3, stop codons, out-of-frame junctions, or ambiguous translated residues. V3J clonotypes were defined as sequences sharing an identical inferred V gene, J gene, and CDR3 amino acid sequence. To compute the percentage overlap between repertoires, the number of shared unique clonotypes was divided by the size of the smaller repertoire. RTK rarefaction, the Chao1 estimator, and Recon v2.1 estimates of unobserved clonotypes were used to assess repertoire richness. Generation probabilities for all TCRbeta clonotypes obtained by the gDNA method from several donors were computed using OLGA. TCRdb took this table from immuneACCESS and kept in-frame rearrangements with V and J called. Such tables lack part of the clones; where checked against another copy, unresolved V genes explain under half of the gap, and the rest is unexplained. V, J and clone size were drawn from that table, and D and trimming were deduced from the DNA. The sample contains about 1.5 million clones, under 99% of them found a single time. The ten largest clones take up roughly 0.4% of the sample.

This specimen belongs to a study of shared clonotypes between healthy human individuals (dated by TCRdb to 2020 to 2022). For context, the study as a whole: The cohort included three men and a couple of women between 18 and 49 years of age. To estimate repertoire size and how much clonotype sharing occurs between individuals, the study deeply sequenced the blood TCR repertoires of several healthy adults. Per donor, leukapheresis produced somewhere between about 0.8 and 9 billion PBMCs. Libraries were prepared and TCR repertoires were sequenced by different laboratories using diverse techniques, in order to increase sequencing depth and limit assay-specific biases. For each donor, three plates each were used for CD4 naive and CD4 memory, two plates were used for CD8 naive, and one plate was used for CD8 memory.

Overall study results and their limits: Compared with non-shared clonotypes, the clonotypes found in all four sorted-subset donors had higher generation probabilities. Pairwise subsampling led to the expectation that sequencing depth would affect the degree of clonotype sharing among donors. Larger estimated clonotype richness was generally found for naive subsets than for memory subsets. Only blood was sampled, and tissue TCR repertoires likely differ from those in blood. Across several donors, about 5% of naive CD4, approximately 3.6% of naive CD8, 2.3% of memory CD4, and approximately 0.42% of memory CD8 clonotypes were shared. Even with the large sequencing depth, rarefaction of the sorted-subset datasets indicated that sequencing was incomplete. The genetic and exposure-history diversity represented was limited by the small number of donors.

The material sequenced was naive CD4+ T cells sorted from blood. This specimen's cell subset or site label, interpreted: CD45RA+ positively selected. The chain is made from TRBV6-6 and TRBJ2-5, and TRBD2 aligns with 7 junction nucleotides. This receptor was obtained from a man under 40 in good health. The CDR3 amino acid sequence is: CASSPGGGQRETQYF. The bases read TGTGCCAGCAGCCCCGGGGGAGGGCAGAGGGAGACCCAGTACTTC.